This TCR beta chain came from a study of blood T cell repertoires in COVID-19. Whole-study context: From the United States, Italy and Spain came samples of acute and convalescent COVID-19. The analysed material was cDNA or gDNA that came from T cells, B-cell-depleted T cells, or PBMCs.

V lost 4 bases and J 7 bases, leaving 19 bases between the germline ends. The CDR3 runs 15 residues. Per germline, CDR1 SGHNT and CDR2 YENEEA. As handled by the study authors: Amplified reference gene primers provided the basis for estimating nucleated cell counts. Generated by immunoSEQ multiplex PCR, the TCRdb table keeps only in-frame clones and is missing some. The V and J calls and the clone size are those of that table, but D and trimming were determined from the DNA. This sample has more than 250,000 clones, with roughly nine tenths found just once. Sequencing used peripheral blood. This sequence originates from a man younger than 35 with active or convalescent COVID-19. The chain is built from TRBV11-3 and TRBJ1-2, with D possibly TRBD1 on 6 matching bases. The CDR3, as DNA: TGTGCCAGCAGCTATACGGGGGGGGCTGTGAGTGGCTACACCTTC. Its protein product is CASSYTGGAVSGYTF.